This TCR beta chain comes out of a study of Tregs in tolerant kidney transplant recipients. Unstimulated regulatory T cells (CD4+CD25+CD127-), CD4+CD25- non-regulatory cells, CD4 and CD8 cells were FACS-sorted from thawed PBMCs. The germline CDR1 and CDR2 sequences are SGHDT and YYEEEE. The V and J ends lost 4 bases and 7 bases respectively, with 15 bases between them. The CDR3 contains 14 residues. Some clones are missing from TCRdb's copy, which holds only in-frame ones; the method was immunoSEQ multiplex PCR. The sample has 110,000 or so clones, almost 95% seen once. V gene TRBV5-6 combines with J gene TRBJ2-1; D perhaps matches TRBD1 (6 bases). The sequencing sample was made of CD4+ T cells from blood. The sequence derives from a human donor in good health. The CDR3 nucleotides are TGTGCCAGCAGCAGGGACACCTTGGGTAATGAGCAGTTCTTC. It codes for CASSRDTLGNEQFF.